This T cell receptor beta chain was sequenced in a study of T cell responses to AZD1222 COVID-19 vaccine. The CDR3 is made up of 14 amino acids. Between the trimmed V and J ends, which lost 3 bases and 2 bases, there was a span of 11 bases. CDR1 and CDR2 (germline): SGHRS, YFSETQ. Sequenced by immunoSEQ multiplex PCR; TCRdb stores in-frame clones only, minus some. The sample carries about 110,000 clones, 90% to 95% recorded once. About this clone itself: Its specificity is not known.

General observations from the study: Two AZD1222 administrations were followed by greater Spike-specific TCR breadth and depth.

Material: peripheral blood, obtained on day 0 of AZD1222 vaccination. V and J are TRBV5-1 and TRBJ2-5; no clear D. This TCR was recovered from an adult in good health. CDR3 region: CASSSATVQETQYF. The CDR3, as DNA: TGCGCCAGCAGCTCGGCCACAGTTCAAGAGACCCAGTACTTC.